The present TCR beta chain was sequenced within a study of T cell repertoires in breast cancer. Study summary: ER+/PR+ status applied to most of the 21 tumors. Healthy controls: nine donors. Study-wide points: Possibly tumor-specific: approximately 19 TCR pairs in seven or more tumors, rare in control blood.

An expanded emulsion RT-PCR with primers for all TCR V genes paired CD8+ T cell chains. As regards this clonotype: Its specificity is unknown.

The CDR3 spans 12 residues. Germline lookup yields CDR1 MGHDK and CDR2 SYGVNS. The V gene end was trimmed by 8 bases and the J gene end by 8 bases; junction bases not matched to a gene: 8. Unpaired genes were suppressed by blocking oligonucleotides during a second nested PCR. A single record per CDR3 protein comes from TCRdb applying MiXCR to the emulsion pairing reads. The sample lists about 40,000 distinct CDR3 sequences, 35% to 50% occurring once. The chain combines TRBV25-1 with TRBJ1-2; the match to TRBD1 covers 7 bases. Sequencing was done on a sample of CD8+ T cells. This TCR came from a pool of human donors with breast cancer or a healthy control (not recorded which). The CDR3 DNA is TGTGCCAGCTCCCAGGGGGGTTGGGGCTACACCTTC. The encoded protein is CASSQGGWGYTF.